One sample yielded the 5 T cell receptor beta chains listed below, sequenced in a study of identical twins. One entry per CDR3 protein, called by TCRdb with MiXCR from the 5' RACE reads. This sample has approximately 700,000 distinct CDR3 sequences, with 18% found just once. This same sample was also taken into another study, of T cells expressing NK-cell markers.

Input material: PBMCs. The receptor source for this set is a woman between 18 and 30 years old in good health.

This clonotype has only a few counts. The CDR3 region has the DNA TGCAGCGTTCTGACAGGGCCGCCTGAAGCTTTCTTT. This codes for CSVLTGPPEAFF. The rearrangement joins TRBV29-1 to TRBJ1-1; 7 bases fit TRBD1. V lost 5 bases, J lost 6 bases, and 6 bases stayed unmatched. From germline, CDR1 is SQVTM and CDR2 ANQGSEA. The CDR3 totals 12 residues.

This clonotype appeared a few times. The genes are TRBV12-3 or TRBV12-4 and TRBJ1-6, with D uncertain. This CDR3 contains 15 residues. V lost 1 base and J 5 bases, leaving 9 bases between the germline ends. In DNA form, the CDR3 reads TGTGCCAGCAGTTTAGGCGGAGGCAATAATTCACCCCTCCACTTT. Its protein product is CASSLGGGNNSPLHF.

The CDR3 DNA reads as TGTGCCACCGGAACGTCAGATACGCAGTATTTT. Translation gives CATGTSDTQYF. The chain recombines TRBV24-1 with TRBJ2-3, with D unclear. CDR1 and CDR2 (germline): KGHDR, SFDVKD. This CDR3 contains 11 residues. Trimming stripped 9 bases from V and 4 bases from J, with 7 bases between.

The chain links TRBV5-1 to TRBJ2-3, with D possibly TRBD1 on 5 matching bases. Trimming cost V 6 bases and J 5 bases, with 16 bases left between them. Germline CDR1 is SGHRS and CDR2 is YFSETQ. This CDR3 contains 14 residues. The CDR3 protein is CASKRGLVGDTQYF. CDR3 bases: TGCGCCAGCAAAAGGGGCCTTGTCGGAGATACGCAGTATTTT.

The gene calls are TRBV29-1 and TRBJ2-2, with D maybe TRBD1 (5 bases). From germline, CDR1 is SQVTM and CDR2 ANQGSEA. CDR3 length: 14 residues. V lost 7 bases to trimming and J lost 3 bases, with 15 bases between them. The CDR3: CSASGRADTGELFF. CDR3 in DNA: TGCAGCGCTTCTGGCAGGGCGGACACCGGGGAGCTGTTTTTT.